Below, 17 T cell receptor beta chains from the same sample are listed, as sequenced in a study of T cells in localized non-small cell lung cancer. Sequencing was performed with immunoSEQ multiplex PCR; in TCRdb, only in-frame clones are kept and a portion is missing. The sample carries around 41,000 clones, roughly nine tenths recorded once. The material was PBMCs, obtained before any cancer treatment. The receptors shown here come from a woman aged 35 to 70 with stage II lung adenocarcinoma.

This chain uses TRBV5-5 with TRBJ1-6; no clear D. Germline V gene sequence: CDR1 SGHKS, CDR2 YYEKEE (reference sequence). The CDR3 runs 13 residues. Trimming stripped 4 bases from V and 8 bases from J, with 10 bases between. The CDR3 DNA is TGTGCCAGCAGCGGTATAGTGGATTCACCCCTCCACTTT. As protein: CASSGIVDSPLHF.

V gene TRBV10-1 combines with J gene TRBJ2-5, with a weak D call TRBD1 (5 bases). The germline V gene encodes CDR1 WNHNN and CDR2 SYGVQD (reference sequence). The ends were cut back, 6 bases at V and 5 bases at J, with 22 bases in the middle. This CDR3 region has 16 residues. The CDR3 loop reads CASSPARGERRETQYF. The CDR3, as DNA: TGCGCCAGCAGCCCGGCAAGGGGCGAGCGAAGGGAGACCCAGTACTTC.

CDR3 sequence: CASRRDSSGANVLTF. The CDR3 DNA reads TGTGCCAGCAGGCGAGACAGCTCTGGGGCCAACGTCCTGACTTTC. The chain uses TRBV7-8 and TRBJ2-6, with D possibly matching TRBD1 (5 bases). In germline, CDR1 is SGHVS, CDR2 FQNEAQ. The CDR3 is 15 amino acids. Deletions cut 6 bases from V and 0 bases from J, with 9 bases between. Variable domain in full (rest from reference TRBV7-8 and TRBJ2-6): GAGVSQSPRYKVAKRGQDVALRCDPISGHVSLFWYQQALGQGPEFLTYFQNEAQLDKSGLPSDRFFAERPEGSVSTLKIQRTQQEDSAVYLCASRRDSSGANVLTFGAGSRLTVL.

The count of this clone is one. The chain employs TRBV10-3 and TRBJ1-1, with a possible D match to TRBD1 (5 bases). Per germline, CDR1 ENHRY and CDR2 SYGVKD. The CDR3 runs 13 residues. V was trimmed by 5 bases and J by 1 base, leaving 8 bases between them. CDR3: CAISPDTNTEAFF. In DNA, the CDR3 is TGTGCCATCAGTCCGGACACGAACACTGAAGCTTTCTTT.

The V and J genes are TRBV6-5 and TRBJ1-3; weak D call: TRBD1 (5 bases). The CDR3 totals 15 residues. With 2 bases removed from V and 2 bases from J, the gap between germline ends came to 10 bases. Germline-derived CDR1 and CDR2 are MNHEY and SVGAGI. CDR3 residues: CASSYGVGAGNTIYF. The CDR3, as DNA: TGTGCCAGCAGTTACGGGGTAGGGGCTGGAAACACCATATATTTT.

The chain has TRBV7-9 and TRBJ1-2; D is unresolved. From germline, CDR1 is SEHNR and CDR2 FQNEAQ (reference sequence). The CDR3 is made up of 13 amino acids. The ends were cut back, 5 bases at V and 4 bases at J, with 11 bases in the middle. CDR3 coding DNA: TGTGCCAGCAGCCCCCTCGCTAGCTATGGCTACACCTTC. Its protein product is CASSPLASYGYTF.

The chain couples TRBV28 to TRBJ1-6; possibly TRBD1 for D (5 bases). Trimming cost V 5 bases and J 7 bases, with 15 bases left between them. This CDR3 is built from 15 residues. Germline lookup yields CDR1 MDHEN and CDR2 SYDVKM. The CDR3 coding sequence is TGTGCCAGCAGTCTAACGGGACCCACAAATTCACCCCTCCACTTT. Amino acids: CASSLTGPTNSPLHF. The full variable domain, in which reference TRBV28 and TRBJ1-6 provide the parts outside the CDR3, is DVKVTQSSRYLVKRTGEKVFLECVQDMDHENMFWYRQDPGLGLRLIYFSYDVKMKEKGDIPEGYSVSREKKERFSLILESASTNQTSMYLCASSLTGPTNSPLHFGNGTRLTVT.

V usage is TRBV5-1 and J usage is TRBJ2-1; 8 bases agree with TRBD1. The germline CDR1 and CDR2 sequences are SGHRS and YFSETQ. This CDR3 comprises 15 residues. The junction had 3 bases not matched to a gene; V was cut back by 3 bases and J by 1 base. CDR3 protein: CASSSGQGSYNEQFF. In nucleotides, the CDR3 is TGCGCCAGCAGCTCCGGACAGGGATCCTACAATGAGCAGTTCTTC. Based on the CDR3 plus reference TRBV5-1 and TRBJ2-1, the full variable domain is KAGVTQTPRYLIKTRGQQVTLSCSPISGHRSVSWYQQTPGQGLQFLFEYFSETQRNKGNFPGRFSGRQFSNSRSEMNVSTLELGDSALYLCASSSGQGSYNEQFFGPGTRLTVL.

A single count supports this clone. The rearrangement uses TRBV7-9 and TRBJ2-6, with D perhaps matching TRBD1 (6 bases). This CDR3 is built from 16 residues. Trimming removed 3 bases from V and 1 base from J, with 10 bases in between. Germline V CDR1 and CDR2: SEHNR, FQNEAQ (reference sequence). CDR3 bases: TGTGCCAGCAGCTTCAGGGGCCAGTCTGGGGCCAACGTCCTGACTTTC. Translating gives CASSFRGQSGANVLTF.

The CDR3: CASSLDTGSSYNEQFF. The DNA for the CDR3 is TGCGCCAGCAGCTTGGACACCGGGAGCTCCTACAATGAGCAGTTCTTC. This chain uses TRBV5-1 with TRBJ2-1; D possibly corresponds to TRBD2 (6 bases). The V end was cut by 0 bases, the J end by 0 bases, with 10 bases between. The CDR3 sequence is 16 residues long. The germline V gene encodes CDR1 SGHRS and CDR2 YFSETQ.

The CDR3 loop reads CASRGGLVSKKETQYF. The DNA for the CDR3 is TGCGCCAGCAGGGGGGGACTAGTAAGCAAAAAAGAGACCCAGTACTTC. This rearrangement joins TRBV10-1 to TRBJ2-5; 8 bases fit TRBD2. Losses at the gene ends were 6 bases for V and 3 bases for J; bases not matched to a gene: 12. Germline values: CDR1 WNHNN, CDR2 SYGVQD (reference sequence). The CDR3 runs 16 residues.

This rearrangement joins TRBV29-1 to TRBJ1-1, with 8 bases fitting TRBD1. The CDR3 has 13 amino acids. J gave up 4 bases and V 3 bases, and 4 bases lay outside the gene matches. The germline CDR1 and CDR2 sequences are SQVTM and ANQGSEA. In DNA, the CDR3 is TGCAGCGTTGACAGGGGGCGCGGCACTGAAGCTTTCTTT. Residues: CSVDRGRGTEAFF.

The rearrangement links TRBV19 to TRBJ2-3; TRBD2 matches 8 bases. The length of the CDR3 is 14 residues. Germline values: CDR1 LNHDA, CDR2 SQIVND (reference sequence). The J segment lost 6 bases and the V segment lost 6 bases, leaving 8 bases of the junction unmatched. CDR3 coding DNA: TGTGCCAGTAGCCGGGGGGGACTAACGGATACGCAGTATTTT. This gives the protein CASSRGGLTDTQYF.

The CDR3 spells CASSLSGGVNTGELFF. The CDR3 region has the DNA TGTGCCAGCAGCTTAAGTGGCGGAGTGAACACCGGGGAGCTGTTTTTT. V gene TRBV7-6 combines with J gene TRBJ2-2; D call uncertain. Trimming took off 2 bases at V and 1 base at J, with 11 bases between the two ends. The CDR3 covers 16 residues. Per germline, CDR1 SGHVS and CDR2 FNYEAQ.

This sequence joins TRBV2 and TRBJ2-2, with D possibly matching TRBD1 (6 bases). CDR1 SNHLY and CDR2 FYNNEI come from the germline V gene. The CDR3 loop spans 15 amino acids. The V and J ends lost 2 bases and 4 bases respectively, with 11 bases between them. This CDR3 is CASSETGMSTGELFF. The CDR3 DNA reads as TGTGCCAGCAGTGAAACAGGGATGAGCACCGGGGAGCTGTTTTTT.

The rearrangement links TRBV6-5 to TRBJ2-7, with D perhaps given as TRBD1 or TRBD2 (5 bases each). This CDR3 has 15 residues. Germline V CDR1 and CDR2: MNHEY, SVGAGI. Trimming pared 7 bases from V and 0 bases from J, leaving 16 bases between. CDR3: CASTTGRSTSYEQYF. CDR3 coding DNA: TGTGCCAGCACTACGGGACGTTCGACCTCCTACGAGCAGTACTTC.

This chain uses TRBV21-1 with TRBJ1-6. TRBV21-1 is tagged as a pseudogene. The length of the CDR3 is 17 residues. CDR3 in amino acids: CASSKPREPEEDSPLHF. The CDR3 coding sequence is TGTGCCAGCAGCAAACCCCGAGAGCCGGAGGAGGATTCACCCCTCCACTTT.